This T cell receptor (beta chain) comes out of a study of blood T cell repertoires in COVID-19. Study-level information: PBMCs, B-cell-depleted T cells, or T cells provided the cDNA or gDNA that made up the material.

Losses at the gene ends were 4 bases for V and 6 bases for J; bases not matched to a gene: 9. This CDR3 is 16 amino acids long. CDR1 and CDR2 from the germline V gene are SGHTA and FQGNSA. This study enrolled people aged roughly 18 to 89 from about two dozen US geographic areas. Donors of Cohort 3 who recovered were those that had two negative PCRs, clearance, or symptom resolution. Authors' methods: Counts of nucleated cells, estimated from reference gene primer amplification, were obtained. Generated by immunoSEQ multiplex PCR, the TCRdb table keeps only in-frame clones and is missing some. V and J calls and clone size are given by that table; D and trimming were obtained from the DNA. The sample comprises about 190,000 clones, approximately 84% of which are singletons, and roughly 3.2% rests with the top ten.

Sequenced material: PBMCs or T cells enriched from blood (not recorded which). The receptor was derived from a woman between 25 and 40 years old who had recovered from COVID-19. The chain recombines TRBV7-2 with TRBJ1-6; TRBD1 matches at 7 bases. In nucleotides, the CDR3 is TGTGCCAGCAGCTCATTCCCCAGGGGGAGTAATTCACCCCTCCACTTT. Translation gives CASSSFPRGSNSPLHF.